This T cell receptor beta chain was identified in a study of T cell repertoires in cytomegalovirus infection. At the level of the study: Indications of both CMV infection and matching HLA type were provided by public TCR beta signatures.

TCRdb itself ran the reads through MiXCR, one entry per CDR3 protein. The data contain about 480,000 distinct CDR3 sequences, about 33% of them singletons. Trimming shortened V by 5 bases and J by 9 bases, and 11 bases separated the two germline ends. CDR1 is SGHAT, CDR2 FQDESV, per germline (reference sequence). The CDR3 is 12 residues long. This clonotype has a handful of counts. Its antigen is still unknown. The specimen was cultured PBMCs, collected from culture after CMV antigen stimulation. The V gene is TRBV11-1, the J gene TRBJ2-1, with D hard to call. The sequence was obtained from a human donor in good health (CMV status not recorded). Some clones in this sample may be carry-over from other donors' samples. The CDR3 sequence is CASSRSGLEQFF. CDR3 nucleotides: TGTGCCAGCAGCCGATCAGGTCTTGAGCAGTTCTTC.